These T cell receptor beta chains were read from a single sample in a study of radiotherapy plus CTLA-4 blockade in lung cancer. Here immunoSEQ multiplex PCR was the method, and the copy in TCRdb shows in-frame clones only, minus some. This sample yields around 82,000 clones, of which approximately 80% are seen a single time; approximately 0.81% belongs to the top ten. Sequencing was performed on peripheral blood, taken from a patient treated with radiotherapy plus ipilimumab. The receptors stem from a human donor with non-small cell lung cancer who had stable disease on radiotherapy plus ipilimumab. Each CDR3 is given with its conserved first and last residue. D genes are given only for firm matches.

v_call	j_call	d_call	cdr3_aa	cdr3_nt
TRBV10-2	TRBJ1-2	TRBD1	CASRGTGGTYGYTF	TGCGCCAGCAGGGGGACAGGGGGTACCTATGGCTACACCTTC
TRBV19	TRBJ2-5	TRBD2	CASSISNSGSLETQYF	TGTGCCAGTAGTATCAGCAATAGCGGGAGCTTGGAGACCCAGTACTTC
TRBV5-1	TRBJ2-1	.	CASSLRGLYNEQFF	TGCGCCAGCAGCTTGCGGGGGCTTTACAATGAGCAGTTCTTC
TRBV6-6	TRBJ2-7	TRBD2	CASTGTSGFQKYEQYF	TGTGCCAGCACCGGGACTAGCGGATTTCAGAAGTACGAGCAGTACTTC
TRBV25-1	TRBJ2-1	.	CASSSPGLRGNEQFF	TGTGCCAGCAGTTCTCCGGGACTCAGGGGCAATGAGCAGTTCTTC
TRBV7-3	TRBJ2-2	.	CASSLSVTNTGELFF	TGTGCCAGCAGCTTATCAGTTACGAACACCGGGGAGCTGTTTTTT
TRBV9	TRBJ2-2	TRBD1	CASSVEGQGARTGELFF	TGTGCCAGCAGCGTAGAGGGACAGGGGGCGCGGACCGGGGAGCTGTTTTTT
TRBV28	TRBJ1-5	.	CASTTTLYQPQHF	TGTGCCAGCACCACGACCCTCTATCAGCCCCAGCATTTT
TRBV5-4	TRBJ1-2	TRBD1	CASSREGASNYGYTF	TGTGCCAGCAGCCGAGAGGGGGCTTCTAACTATGGCTACACCTTC
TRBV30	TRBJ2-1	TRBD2	CAWSVGSGSNNEQFF	TGTGCCTGGAGTGTGGGTAGCGGGAGTAACAATGAGCAGTTCTTC
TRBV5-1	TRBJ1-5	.	CASSLLGPGREGQPQHF	TGCGCCAGCAGCTTGTTAGGGCCAGGGAGAGAGGGTCAGCCCCAGCATTTT
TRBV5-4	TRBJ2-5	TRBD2	CAVGLAGTETQYF	TGTGCAGTGGGGCTAGCGGGGACAGAGACCCAGTACTTC
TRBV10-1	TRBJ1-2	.	CASSDLVGYGYTF	TGCGCCAGCAGTGATTTGGTAGGCTATGGCTACACCTTC
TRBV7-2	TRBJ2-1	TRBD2	CASSDILAGGHEQFF	TGTGCCAGCAGCGATATACTAGCGGGGGGCCATGAGCAGTTCTTC
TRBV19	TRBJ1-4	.	CASSPQGPRDEKLFF	TGTGCCAGTAGTCCCCAGGGACCCCGGGACGAAAAACTGTTTTTT
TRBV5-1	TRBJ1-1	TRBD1	CASSPDRGLDRYTEAFF	TGCGCCAGCAGCCCGGACAGGGGGCTAGATCGGTACACTGAAGCTTTCTTT
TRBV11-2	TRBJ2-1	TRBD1	CASSPGQHNEQFF	TGTGCCAGCAGCCCGGGACAGCACAATGAGCAGTTCTTC
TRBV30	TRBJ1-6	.	CAWRGGDHNSPLHF	TGTGCCTGGAGGGGGGGCGACCATAATTCACCCCTCCACTTT
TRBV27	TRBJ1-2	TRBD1	CASRRTGDRGYTF	TGTGCCAGCAGACGGACAGGGGATCGCGGCTACACCTTC
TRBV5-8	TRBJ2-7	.	CASSLGLVAVYEQYF	TGTGCCAGCAGCTTGGGTTTAGTGGCTGTCTACGAGCAGTACTTC
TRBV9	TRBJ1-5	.	CASSVGQINQPQHF	TGTGCCAGCAGCGTGGGCCAGATCAATCAGCCCCAGCATTTT
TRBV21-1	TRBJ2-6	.	CASSSEVAQQSRANVLTF	TGTGCCAGCAGTAGCGAGGTAGCACAACAAAGTCGGGCCAACGTCCTGACTTTC
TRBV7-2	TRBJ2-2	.	CASSLVSGRNTGELFF	TGTGCCAGCAGCTTAGTTTCAGGCCGTAACACCGGGGAGCTGTTTTTT
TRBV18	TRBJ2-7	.	CASSPRGRRYEQYF	TGTGCCAGCTCGCCTCGGGGCAGGCGCTACGAGCAGTACTTC